The clone carrying this T cell receptor beta chain was counted ten times or more. Its specificity is not known. With listed TCR primers and previously described methods, bulk TCR libraries were prepared. TCRdb redid the calling of the PCR reads with MiXCR, one entry per CDR3 protein. The sample lists around 100,000 distinct CDR3 sequences; 36% were seen once. Sorting defined naive CD8 T cells as CD8+CD4-CCR7+CD45RA+. The sample comes from a study of molecular identifiers for immune sequencing clone quantification. Study-level background: Naive CD8 cell RNA, from roughly 20,000 or 100,000 cells, was split five ways in replicates, with four sequenced. General study results and limits: Spiked Jurkat TCR RNA equivalent to one cell was reportedly detectable in approximately 980,000 naive cells.

Germline values: CDR1 MDHEN, CDR2 SYDVKM. The V gene lost 6 bases and the J gene lost 6 bases, with 13 bases spanning the gap. The CDR3 spans 13 residues. The receptor comes from a human donor in good health. Some libraries in this study had Jurkat cell RNA spiked in. The chain employs TRBV28 and TRBJ2-3; possibly TRBD1 for D (6 bases). Sequences were obtained from naive CD8+ T cells from blood, with Jurkat cell RNA spiked in. The subset: FACS-sorted CD8+CD4-CCR7+CD45RA+ naive T cells. CDR3 DNA sequence: TGTGCCAGCAGGAGACAGGTCGGGGATACGCAGTATTTT. Protein product: CASRRQVGDTQYF. The full variable domain, with the rest looked up from reference TRBV28 and TRBJ2-3, is DVKVTQSSRYLVKRTGEKVFLECVQDMDHENMFWYRQDPGLGLRLIYFSYDVKMKEKGDIPEGYSVSREKKERFSLILESASTNQTSMYLCASRRQVGDTQYFGPGTRLTVL.